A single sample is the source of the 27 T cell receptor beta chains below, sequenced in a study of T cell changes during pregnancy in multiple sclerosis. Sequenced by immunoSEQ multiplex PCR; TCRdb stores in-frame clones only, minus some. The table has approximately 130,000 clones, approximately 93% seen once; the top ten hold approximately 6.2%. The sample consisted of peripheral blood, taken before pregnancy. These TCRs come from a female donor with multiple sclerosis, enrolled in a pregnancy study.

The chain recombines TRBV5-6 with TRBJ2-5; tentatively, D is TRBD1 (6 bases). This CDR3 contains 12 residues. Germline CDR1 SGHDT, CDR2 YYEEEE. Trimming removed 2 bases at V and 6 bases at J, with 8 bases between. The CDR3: CASSFTGKTQYF. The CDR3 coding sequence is TGTGCCAGCAGCTTTACAGGGAAGACCCAGTACTTC. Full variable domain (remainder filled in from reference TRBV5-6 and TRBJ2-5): DAGVTQSPTHLIKTRGQQVTLRCSPKSGHDTVSWYQQALGQGPQFIFQYYEEEERQRGNFPDRFSGHQFPNYSSELNVNALLLGDSALYLCASSFTGKTQYFGPGTRLLVL.

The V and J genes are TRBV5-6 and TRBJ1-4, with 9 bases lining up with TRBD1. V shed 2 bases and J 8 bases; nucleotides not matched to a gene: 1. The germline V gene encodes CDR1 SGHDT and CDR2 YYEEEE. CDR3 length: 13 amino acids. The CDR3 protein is CASSLTGGEKLFF. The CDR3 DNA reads TGTGCCAGCAGCTTAACAGGGGGCGAAAAACTGTTTTTT.

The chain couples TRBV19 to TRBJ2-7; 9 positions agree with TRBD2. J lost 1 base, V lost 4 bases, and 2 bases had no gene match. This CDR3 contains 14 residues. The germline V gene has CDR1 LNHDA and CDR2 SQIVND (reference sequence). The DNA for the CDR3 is TGTGCCAGTAGTACCAGCGGGGGGTCCTACGAGCAGTACTTC. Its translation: CASSTSGGSYEQYF.

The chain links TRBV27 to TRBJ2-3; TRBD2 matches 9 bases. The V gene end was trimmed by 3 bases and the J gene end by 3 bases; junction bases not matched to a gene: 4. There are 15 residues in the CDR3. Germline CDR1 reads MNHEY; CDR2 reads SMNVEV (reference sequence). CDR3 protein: CASSFRGRGTDTQYF. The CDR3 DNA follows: TGTGCCAGCAGTTTCCGCGGGAGGGGAACAGATACGCAGTATTTT.

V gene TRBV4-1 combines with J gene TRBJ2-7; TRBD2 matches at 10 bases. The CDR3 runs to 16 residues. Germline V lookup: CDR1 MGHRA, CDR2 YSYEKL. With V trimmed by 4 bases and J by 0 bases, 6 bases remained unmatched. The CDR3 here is CASSPIAGGYSYEQYF. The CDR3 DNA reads TGCGCCAGCAGCCCCATAGCGGGGGGCTACTCCTACGAGCAGTACTTC.

In nucleotides, the CDR3 is TGTGCCAGCAGCTTGGACTCAGAAGCTTTCTTT. Translation: CASSLDSEAFF. The rearrangement uses TRBV5-6 and TRBJ1-1, with D unclear. Trimming pared 0 bases from V and 8 bases from J, leaving 5 bases between. The CDR3 is made up of 11 amino acids. Germline CDR1 and CDR2: SGHDT and YYEEEE.

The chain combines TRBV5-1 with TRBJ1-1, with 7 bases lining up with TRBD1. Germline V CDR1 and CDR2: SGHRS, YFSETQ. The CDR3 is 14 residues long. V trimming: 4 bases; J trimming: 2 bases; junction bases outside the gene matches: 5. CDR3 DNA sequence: TGCGCCAGCAGCGTAGGGGACAGAAACACTGAAGCTTTCTTT. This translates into CASSVGDRNTEAFF.

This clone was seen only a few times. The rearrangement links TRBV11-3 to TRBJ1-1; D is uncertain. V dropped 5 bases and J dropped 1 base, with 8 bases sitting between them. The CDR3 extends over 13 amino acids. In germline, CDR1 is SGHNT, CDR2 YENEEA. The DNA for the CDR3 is TGTGCCAGCAGCAACGGAGGGAACACTGAAGCTTTCTTT. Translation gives CASSNGGNTEAFF.

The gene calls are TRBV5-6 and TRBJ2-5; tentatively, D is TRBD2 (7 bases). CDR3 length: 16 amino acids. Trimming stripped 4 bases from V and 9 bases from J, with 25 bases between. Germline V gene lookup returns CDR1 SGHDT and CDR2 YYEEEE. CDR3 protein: CASSGDAGAAEVAQYF. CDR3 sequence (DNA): TGTGCCAGCAGCGGGGACGCGGGGGCCGCGGAGGTGGCCCAGTACTTC.

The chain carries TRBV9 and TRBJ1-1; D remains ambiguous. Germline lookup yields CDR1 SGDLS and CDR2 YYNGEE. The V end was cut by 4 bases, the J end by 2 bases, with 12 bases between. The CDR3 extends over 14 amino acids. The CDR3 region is CASSLRQTNTEAFF. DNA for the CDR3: TGTGCCAGCAGCCTCCGACAAACTAACACTGAAGCTTTCTTT.

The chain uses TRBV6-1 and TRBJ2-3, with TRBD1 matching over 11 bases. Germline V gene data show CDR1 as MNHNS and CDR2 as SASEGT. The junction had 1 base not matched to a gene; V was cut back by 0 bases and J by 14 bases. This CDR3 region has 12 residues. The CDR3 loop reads CASSEADRGPYF. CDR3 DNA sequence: TGTGCCAGCAGTGAAGCGGACAGGGGGCCGTATTTT.

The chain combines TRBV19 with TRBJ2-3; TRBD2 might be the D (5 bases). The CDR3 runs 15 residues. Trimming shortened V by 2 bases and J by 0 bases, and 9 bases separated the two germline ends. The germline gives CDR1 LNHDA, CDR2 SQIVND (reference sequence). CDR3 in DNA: TGTGCCAGTAGTATAATAGCGACTAGCACAGATACGCAGTATTTT. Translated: CASSIIATSTDTQYF.

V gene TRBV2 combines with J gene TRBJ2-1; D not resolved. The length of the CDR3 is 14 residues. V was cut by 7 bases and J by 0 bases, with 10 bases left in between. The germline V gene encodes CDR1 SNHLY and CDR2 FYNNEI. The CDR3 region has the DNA TGTGCCAGCAAAACGTGGGCCTCCTACAATGAGCAGTTCTTC. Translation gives CASKTWASYNEQFF.

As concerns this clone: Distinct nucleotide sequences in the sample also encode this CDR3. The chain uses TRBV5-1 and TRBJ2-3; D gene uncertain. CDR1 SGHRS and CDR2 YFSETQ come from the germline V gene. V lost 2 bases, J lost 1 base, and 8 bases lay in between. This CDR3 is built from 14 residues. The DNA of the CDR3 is TGCGCCAGCAGCTTAGTCACGGGCACAGATACGCAGTATTTT. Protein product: CASSLVTGTDTQYF.

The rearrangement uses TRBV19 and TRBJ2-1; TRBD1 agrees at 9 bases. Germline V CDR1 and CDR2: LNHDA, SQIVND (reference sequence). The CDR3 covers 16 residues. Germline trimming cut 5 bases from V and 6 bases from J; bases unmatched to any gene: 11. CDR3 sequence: CASSGATGTGSNEQFF. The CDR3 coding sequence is TGTGCCAGTAGTGGGGCAACCGGGACAGGGTCCAATGAGCAGTTCTTC.

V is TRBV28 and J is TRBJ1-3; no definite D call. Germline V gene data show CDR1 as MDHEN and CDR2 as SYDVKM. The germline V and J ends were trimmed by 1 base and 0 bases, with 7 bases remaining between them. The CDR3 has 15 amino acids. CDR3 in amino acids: CASSLSDYSGNTIYF. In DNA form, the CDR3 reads TGTGCCAGCAGTTTATCGGACTACTCTGGAAACACCATATATTTT.

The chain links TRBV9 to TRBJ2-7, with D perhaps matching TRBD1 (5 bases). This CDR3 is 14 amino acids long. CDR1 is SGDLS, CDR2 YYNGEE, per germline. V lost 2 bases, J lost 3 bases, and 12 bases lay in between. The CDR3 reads CASSVSGSNYEQYF. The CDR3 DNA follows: TGTGCCAGCAGCGTTTCAGGGTCCAACTACGAGCAGTACTTC.

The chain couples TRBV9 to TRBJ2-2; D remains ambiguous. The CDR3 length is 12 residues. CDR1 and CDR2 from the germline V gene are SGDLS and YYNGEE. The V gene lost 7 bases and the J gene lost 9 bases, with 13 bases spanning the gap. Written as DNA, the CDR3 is TGTGCCAGCCGATTTAAACACCGGGAGCTGTTTTTT. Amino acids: CASRFKHRELFF.

CDR3 nucleotides: TGTGCCAGCACCGCGACCTCAGGGATTCGAGAGACCCAGTACTTC. It encodes CASTATSGIRETQYF. This sequence joins TRBV9 and TRBJ2-5, with a weak D call TRBD1 (5 bases). V lost 6 bases and J lost 4, with 19 bases in between. The CDR3 sequence is 15 residues long. Germline V gene data show CDR1 as SGDLS and CDR2 as YYNGEE. The whole variable domain, remainder taken from reference TRBV9 and TRBJ2-5, is DSGVTQTPKHLITATGQRVTLRCSPRSGDLSVYWYQQSLDQGLQFLIQYYNGEERAKGNILERFSAQQFPDLHSELNLSSLELGDSALYFCASTATSGIRETQYFGPGTRLLVL.

In nucleotides, the CDR3 is TGTGCCAGCAGTCCACTAGGGACTAGCGGGGGGAGCAATGAGCAGTTCTTC. Translated: CASSPLGTSGGSNEQFF. The genes are TRBV2 and TRBJ2-1, with 15 bases that match TRBD2. CDR1 is SNHLY and CDR2 is FYNNEI in the germline V gene. Unmatched junction bases numbered 8, after V lost 5 bases and J lost 6 bases. CDR3 length equals 17 residues.

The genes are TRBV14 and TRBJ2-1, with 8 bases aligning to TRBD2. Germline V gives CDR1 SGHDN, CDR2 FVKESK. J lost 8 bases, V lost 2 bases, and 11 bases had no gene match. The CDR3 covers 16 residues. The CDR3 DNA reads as TGTGCCAGCAGCCAATATCAGAACGGGAGGGGGGATGAGCAGTTCTTC. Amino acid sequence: CASSQYQNGRGDEQFF. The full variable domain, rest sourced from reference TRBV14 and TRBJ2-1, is EAGVTQFPSHSVIEKGQTVTLRCDPISGHDNLYWYRRVMGKEIKFLLHFVKESKQDESGMPNNRFLAERTGGTYSTLKVQPAELEDSGVYFCASSQYQNGRGDEQFFGPGTRLTVL.

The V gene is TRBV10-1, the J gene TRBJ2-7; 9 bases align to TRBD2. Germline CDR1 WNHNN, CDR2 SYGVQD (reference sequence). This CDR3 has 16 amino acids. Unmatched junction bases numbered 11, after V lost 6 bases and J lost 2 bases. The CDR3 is CASRRATSGFPYEQYF. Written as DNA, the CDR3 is TGCGCCAGCAGGCGTGCGACTAGCGGTTTCCCCTACGAGCAGTACTTC.

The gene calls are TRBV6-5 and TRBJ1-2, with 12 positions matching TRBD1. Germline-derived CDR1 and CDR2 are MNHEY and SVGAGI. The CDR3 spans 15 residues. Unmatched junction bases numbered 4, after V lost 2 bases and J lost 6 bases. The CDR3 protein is CASSYGTGGANGYTF. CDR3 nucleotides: TGTGCCAGCAGTTACGGGACAGGGGGCGCGAATGGCTACACCTTC.

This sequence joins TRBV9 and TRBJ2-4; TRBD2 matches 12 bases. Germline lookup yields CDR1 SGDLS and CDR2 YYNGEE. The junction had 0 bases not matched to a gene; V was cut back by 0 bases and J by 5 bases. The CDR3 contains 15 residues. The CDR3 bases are TGTGCCAGCAGCGTAGGACTAGCGGGGGAAAACATTCAGTACTTC. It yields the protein CASSVGLAGENIQYF.

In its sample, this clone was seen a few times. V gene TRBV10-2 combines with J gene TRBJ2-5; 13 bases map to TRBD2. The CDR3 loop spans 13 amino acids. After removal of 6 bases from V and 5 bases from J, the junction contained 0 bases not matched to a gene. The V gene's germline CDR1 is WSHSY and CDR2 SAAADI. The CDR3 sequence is CASRTSGRETQYF. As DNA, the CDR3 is TGCGCCAGCAGGACTAGCGGGAGGGAGACCCAGTACTTC.

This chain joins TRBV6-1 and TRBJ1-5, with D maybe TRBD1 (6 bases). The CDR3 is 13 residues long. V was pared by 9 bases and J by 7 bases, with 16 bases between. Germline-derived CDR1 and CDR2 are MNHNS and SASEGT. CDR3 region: CASRPQGSQPQHF. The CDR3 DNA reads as TGTGCCAGTCGCCCCCAGGGGAGCCAGCCCCAGCATTTT.

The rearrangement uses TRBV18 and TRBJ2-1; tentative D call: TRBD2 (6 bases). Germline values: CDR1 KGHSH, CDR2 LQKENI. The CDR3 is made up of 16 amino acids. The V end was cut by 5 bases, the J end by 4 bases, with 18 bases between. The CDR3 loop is CASSYSGLRPYNEQFF. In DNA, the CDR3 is TGTGCCAGCTCATATAGCGGTCTCCGCCCTTACAATGAGCAGTTCTTC.